The 14 T cell receptor beta chains below were found in one sample sequenced in a study of vaccination and CD4 T cells after COVID-19. Sequencing of the DNA from cultured CD4+ T cells was carried out with the Oncomine TCR Beta short-read assay. TCRdb called the PCR reads again in MiXCR, with one record for every CDR3 protein. The table includes about 5,500 distinct CDR3 sequences, around 70% detected once. The antigens for these receptors are not known. As to treatment: approximately 11-day PBMC culture with coronavirus spike peptide pools or control peptides (ViraFEST assay). Source material: CD4+ T cells from blood, cultured in vitro. These TCRs come from a human donor who had recovered from COVID-19.

J is TRBJ1-2 and V is TRBV29-1; 9 bases map to TRBD1. The germline gives CDR1 SQVTM, CDR2 ANQGSEA. This CDR3 has 12 residues. V lost 5 bases to trimming and J lost 8 bases; unmatched junction nucleotides: 6. The CDR3: CSVSRDRDGYTF. In DNA, the CDR3 is TGCAGCGTTTCCCGGGACAGGGACGGCTACACCTTC.

This clonotype was observed once. The gene calls are TRBV20-1 and TRBJ1-5, with D unclear. Germline assignment: CDR1 DFQATT and CDR2 SNEGSKA (reference sequence). The CDR3 totals 14 residues. Trimming removed 5 bases at V and 1 base at J, with 12 bases between. This CDR3 reads CSAAPRPSNQPQHF. The CDR3 DNA sequence: TGCAGTGCTGCCCCGAGACCGAGCAATCAGCCCCAGCATTTT.

This chain joins TRBV11-2 and TRBJ1-2; D is uncertain. CDR1 and CDR2 (germline): SGHAT, FQNNGV. The CDR3 is 15 amino acids. V dropped 5 bases and J dropped 1 base, with 14 bases sitting between them. The chain's CDR3 is CASSPIRDYNYGYTF. The CDR3 DNA reads as TGTGCCAGCAGCCCGATCCGGGATTATAACTATGGCTACACCTTC.

The chain joins TRBV30 to TRBJ1-2; the D gene is possibly TRBD1 (6 bases). V gave up 2 bases and J gave up 4 bases, with 11 bases separating them. The CDR3 sequence is 13 residues long. Germline V gene lookup returns CDR1 GTSNPN and CDR2 SVGIG (reference sequence). CDR3 in amino acids: CAWSTGTIYGYTF. The CDR3 DNA reads TGTGCCTGGAGTACAGGGACTATCTATGGCTACACCTTC.

The chain links TRBV6-1 to TRBJ1-2; D possibly corresponds to TRBD1 (6 bases). CDR1 and CDR2 (germline): MNHNS, SASEGT. The CDR3 runs to 12 residues. V was shortened by 5 bases and J by 7 bases, with 11 bases between the two germline ends. DNA of the CDR3: TGTGCCAGCAGTCTTTCAGGGGTTGGCTACACCTTC. This translates into CASSLSGVGYTF.

V usage is TRBV7-6 and J usage is TRBJ1-6, with a tentative D call TRBD1 (5 bases). The V gene lost 5 bases and the J gene lost 0 bases, with 8 bases spanning the gap. Germline CDR1 SGHVS, CDR2 FNYEAQ. The CDR3 covers 15 residues. CDR3 residues: CASSVDSSYNSPLHF. The CDR3 DNA reads as TGTGCCAGCAGCGTCGACAGCTCCTATAATTCACCCCTCCACTTT.

The chain joins TRBV18 to TRBJ1-1; D is unresolved. The V gene's germline CDR1 is KGHSH and CDR2 LQKENI. The CDR3 loop spans 15 amino acids. The V and J ends lost 0 bases and 0 bases respectively, with 8 bases between them. CDR3: CASSPPRQLNTEAFF. CDR3 nucleotides: TGTGCCAGCTCACCACCTCGGCAGTTGAACACTGAAGCTTTCTTT.

The J gene is TRBJ2-6, the V gene TRBV6-1; TRBD1 is a possible D gene (6 bases). Trimming removed 4 bases at V and 1 base at J, with 8 bases between. The CDR3 spans 15 residues. The germline CDR1 and CDR2 sequences are MNHNS and SASEGT. CDR3 coding DNA: TGTGCCAGCAGTGCTACAGGGTCTGGGGCCAACGTCCTGACTTTC. Its translation: CASSATGSGANVLTF.

The chain has TRBV20-1 and TRBJ2-3; 10 bases fit TRBD2. V gave up 6 bases and J gave up 8 bases; unmatched junction bases: 11. The CDR3 runs to 14 residues. The germline CDR1 and CDR2 sequences are DFQATT and SNEGSKA (reference sequence). DNA for the CDR3: TGCAGTGCCGCACCGGGACTAGCGTTAGCTACGCAGTATTTT. It codes for CSAAPGLALATQYF.

The rearrangement joins TRBV6-5 to TRBJ2-7, with 10 bases matching TRBD2. V shed 2 bases and J 2 bases; nucleotides not matched to a gene: 6. CDR1 and CDR2 (germline): MNHEY, SVGAGI. There are 16 residues in the CDR3. The CDR3 DNA reads as TGTGCCAGCAGTTACAGGGCTAGCGGGGGCCCCTACGAGCAGTACTTC. Residues: CASSYRASGGPYEQYF.

The chain uses TRBV20-1 and TRBJ1-3; 7 positions match TRBD1. The CDR3 is 17 amino acids. Per the germline V gene, CDR1 is DFQATT and CDR2 is SNEGSKA (reference sequence). The trim removed 3 bases at V and 0 bases at J, leaving 11 bases unmatched. CDR3 loop: CSASVGTAKLSGNTIYF. The CDR3 nucleotides read TGCAGTGCTAGTGTAGGGACAGCCAAACTCTCTGGAAACACCATATATTTT.

V usage is TRBV29-1 and J usage is TRBJ2-7; D possibly corresponds to TRBD1 (5 bases). This CDR3 contains 12 residues. Germline-derived CDR1 and CDR2 are SQVTM and ANQGSEA. V gave up 7 bases and J gave up 7 bases, with 17 bases separating them. CDR3: CSAGISVGEQYF. CDR3 DNA: TGCAGCGCAGGGATTTCGGTGGGAGAGCAGTACTTC.

This chain connects TRBV20-1 to TRBJ2-7, with a possible D match to TRBD2 (5 bases). The CDR3 is made up of 15 amino acids. The V end was cut by 1 base, the J end by 2 bases, with 15 bases between. Germline V gene data show CDR1 as DFQATT and CDR2 as SNEGSKA (reference sequence). Written as DNA, the CDR3 is TGCAGTGCTAGAGTTTTGACTACGAAGACCTACGAGCAGTACTTC. It translates to CSARVLTTKTYEQYF.

The chain is built from TRBV30 and TRBJ1-5, with a weak D call TRBD1 (5 bases). V shed 1 base and J shed 3 bases, with 10 bases lying between them. This CDR3 is 14 amino acids long. CDR1 and CDR2 from the germline V gene are GTSNPN and SVGIG (reference sequence). For the CDR3, the DNA is TGTGCCTGGAGTGCGACAGTGCTCAATCAGCCCCAGCATTTT. Amino acids: CAWSATVLNQPQHF.